A selection of T cell receptor beta chains follows, all from one sample in a study of cytomegalovirus exposure and HLA in healthy donors. The protocol was immunoSEQ multiplex PCR, while the TCRdb copy is restricted to in-frame clones and leaves out a portion. The top ten hold around 8.5% of the sample, which has approximately 130,000 clones, around 75% seen once. The specimen sequenced was PBMCs. The source of these receptors is a woman aged 45-59 years in good health and CMV-seropositive. Each CDR3 is given without its conserved first and last residue.

>TRBV4-2
ASSPRGKSYEQY
>TRBV29-1
SVGDSKFREAF
>TRBV7-3
ASSLAEAGELF
>TRBV13
ASRLQGNYGYT
>TRBV27
ASRTGGKEGYT
>TRBV29-1
SVESGQNQPQH
>TRBV6-5
ASSTTGGTYNEQF
>TRBV6-6
ASSFRGTGELF
>TRBV7-9
ASSFLQGVNNSPLH
>TRBV19
AAQSTGSEAF